Listed below are T cell receptor beta chains from one sample, sequenced in a study of cytomegalovirus exposure and HLA in healthy donors. Sequencing used immunoSEQ multiplex PCR; TCRdb keeps in-frame clones, though not all of them. The profile covers under 250,000 clones, with roughly 87% appearing a single time and approximately 2% taken by the ten largest. The sample was PBMCs. Every receptor here comes from a woman between 18 and 29 years old in good health and CMV-seropositive. CDR3s include the opening cysteine and the closing phenylalanine or tryptophan. The D gene is left open where the match is weak. A row's size may be missing; if present it is once, few, many or a size class.

>NA|NA|TRBJ2-1|TRBV10-3
CAIKVGEGGSNNEQFF
TGTGCCATCAAAGTAGGGGAGGGGGGATCCAACAATGAGCAGTTCTTC
>TRBD1|NA|TRBJ1-1|TRBV5-1
CASSYGQGVTEAFF
TGCGCCAGCAGCTACGGACAGGGAGTCACTGAAGCTTTCTTT
>NA|NA|TRBJ1-5|TRBV28
CASSPLDWVQANQPQHF
TGTGCCAGCAGTCCCCTGGATTGGGTTCAGGCCAATCAGCCCCAGCATTTT
>TRBD2|NA|TRBJ2-7|TRBV29-1
CSVRSGSYEQYF
TGCAGCGTGCGTAGCGGGAGTTACGAGCAGTACTTC
>NA|NA|TRBJ1-1|TRBV10-3
CAISESTGSNTEAFF
TGTGCCATCAGTGAGTCAACAGGCTCGAACACTGAAGCTTTCTTT
>NA|NA|TRBJ2-5|TRBV13
CASSLVGGETQYF
TGTGCCAGCAGCTTAGTCGGGGGAGAGACCCAGTACTTC
>NA|NA|TRBJ1-2|TRBV10-3
CAISEAPTNYGYTF
TGTGCCATCAGTGAGGCCCCTACTAACTATGGCTACACCTTC
>TRBD2|NA|TRBJ2-1|TRBV19
CASSKRTSGSINNEQFF
TGTGCCAGTAGTAAGCGGACTAGCGGGAGTATAAACAATGAGCAGTTCTTC
>TRBD2|NA|TRBJ2-3|TRBV6-1
CARFSGSPKDTQYF
TGTGCCAGGTTTAGCGGGAGCCCGAAAGATACGCAGTATTTT
>TRBD1|NA|TRBJ2-7|TRBV10-1
CASSDPGQGAYEQYF
TGCGCCAGCAGTGATCCGGGACAGGGCGCCTACGAGCAGTACTTC
>TRBD2|NA|TRBJ2-3|TRBV27
CASSSWAGGPDTQYF
TGTGCCAGCAGTTCTTGGGCGGGAGGTCCAGATACGCAGTATTTT
>TRBD1|once|TRBJ2-7|TRBV11-2
CASSRRTGPYEQYF
TGTGCCAGCAGCCGTCGGACAGGTCCCTACGAGCAGTACTTC
>NA|few|TRBJ2-7|TRBV10-3
CAIREQGYEQYF
TGTGCCATCAGGGAACAGGGCTACGAGCAGTACTTC
>TRBD1|once|TRBJ2-3|TRBV27
CASSWDRRDTQYF
TGTGCCAGCAGCTGGGACAGGCGGGATACGCAGTATTTT
>NA|NA|TRBJ1-5|TRBV29-1
CSVRGGFDQPQHF
TGCAGCGTTCGGGGGGGGTTTGATCAGCCCCAGCATTTT
>TRBD1|NA|TRBJ1-1|TRBV27
CASSLTGANTEAFF
TGTGCCAGCAGTCTGACAGGGGCTAACACTGAAGCTTTCTTT
>TRBD1|NA|TRBJ2-7|TRBV14
CASSQVAGGSYEQYF
TGTGCCAGCAGCCAAGTGGCAGGGGGCTCCTACGAGCAGTACTTC
>NA|NA|TRBJ2-1|TRBV2
CASSGGGGINNEQFF
TGTGCCAGCAGTGGAGGGGGGGGAATCAACAATGAGCAGTTCTTC
>TRBD1|NA|TRBJ1-2|TRBV27
CASSLFRGRGGDYGYTF
TGTGCCAGCAGTTTATTCAGGGGGAGAGGTGGTGACTATGGCTACACCTTC
>NA|NA|TRBJ2-3|TRBV9
CASSVETGTDTQYF
TGTGCCAGCAGCGTAGAAACAGGGACAGATACGCAGTATTTT
>TRBD2|once|TRBJ2-7|TRBV27
CASSSSGRAPKSSYEQYF
TGTGCCAGCAGTTCTAGCGGGAGGGCCCCCAAATCCTCCTACGAGCAGTACTTC
>NA|NA|TRBJ1-5|TRBV25-1
CASSEVEGSDNQPQHF
TGTGCCAGCAGTGAGGTCGAGGGATCGGACAATCAGCCCCAGCATTTT
>NA|NA|TRBJ1-1|TRBV19
CASSTSGGTEAFF
TGTGCCAGTAGTACTTCGGGAGGCACTGAAGCTTTCTTT
>NA|NA|TRBJ1-2|TRBV7-9
CASSLGQGLSVRSNTF
TGTGCCAGCAGCTTAGGTCAGGGGTTAAGCGTCAGGAGCAACACCTTC
>NA|NA|TRBJ1-6|TRBV27
CASSPRRGNFNSPLHF
TGTGCCAGCAGTCCCCGTCGAGGGAACTTTAATTCACCCCTCCACTTT
>NA|NA|TRBJ1-1|TRBV30
CAWSVRQNEAFF
TGTGCCTGGAGTGTTAGACAGAATGAAGCTTTCTTT
>NA|NA|TRBJ2-2|TRBV2
CASSITGITGELFF
TGTGCCAGCAGTATCACAGGGATTACCGGGGAGCTGTTTTTT
>NA|NA|TRBJ1-2|TRBV10-3
CAISEDQGYGYTF
TGTGCCATCAGTGAGGATCAGGGATACGGCTACACCTTC
>TRBD2|once|TRBJ2-7|TRBV27
CASSLTSGFSYEQYF
TGTGCCAGCAGTTTGACTAGCGGCTTCTCCTACGAGCAGTACTTC
>TRBD2|NA|TRBJ2-3|TRBV19
CASRTSEPHTQYF
TGTGCCAGTAGGACTAGCGAGCCCCATACGCAGTATTTT
>TRBD2|NA|TRBJ2-7|TRBV2
CASIGASGRAGTYEQYF
TGTGCCAGCATCGGGGCTAGCGGGAGGGCCGGCACCTACGAGCAGTACTTC
>TRBD1|once|TRBJ2-7|TRBV19
CASSFGTGRASYEQYF
TGTGCCAGTAGTTTCGGGACAGGGCGCGCTTCCTACGAGCAGTACTTC
>TRBD1|NA|TRBJ1-2|TRBV14
CASSQPGQGLVYGYTF
TGTGCCAGCAGCCAACCTGGACAGGGTCTAGTCTATGGCTACACCTTC
>NA|NA|TRBJ2-5|TRBV7-2
CASSDRDFQETQYF
TGTGCCAGCAGCGACCGGGACTTCCAAGAGACCCAGTACTTC
>TRBD1|NA|TRBJ1-2|TRBV5-1
CASSLGRDRGSGGYTF
TGCGCCAGCAGCTTAGGTCGGGACAGGGGAAGTGGCGGCTACACCTTC
>TRBD1|few|TRBJ2-7|TRBV27
CASSRDRGTYEQYF
TGTGCCAGCAGCCGGGACAGGGGGACCTACGAGCAGTACTTC
>TRBD1|once|TRBJ1-2|TRBV4-1
CASSQVQGALLGGYTF
TGCGCCAGCAGCCAAGTGCAGGGGGCTTTGTTAGGTGGCTACACCTTC
>NA|NA|TRBJ2-7|TRBV4-1
CASSQDRSEGSYEQYF
TGCGCCAGCAGCCAAGATCGGTCGGAGGGATCCTACGAGCAGTACTTC
>TRBD1|once|TRBJ2-7|TRBV27
CASSLSVGQGADEQYF
TGTGCCAGCAGTTTATCCGTGGGACAGGGGGCCGACGAGCAGTACTTC
>NA|NA|TRBJ1-5|TRBV7-9
CASSRAGGNQPQHF
TGTGCCAGCAGCCGCGCGGGGGGAAATCAGCCCCAGCATTTT
>NA|once|TRBJ1-2|TRBV30
CAWSVNLGVLYGYTF
TGTGCCTGGAGTGTAAATCTAGGGGTTCTCTATGGCTACACCTTC
>NA|NA|TRBJ1-2|TRBV30
CAWRPGLKHYGYTF
TGTGCCTGGAGACCGGGACTGAAACACTATGGCTACACCTTC
>NA|NA|TRBJ2-1|TRBV27
CASTQWAGSSYNEQFF
TGTGCCAGCACCCAGTGGGCGGGCAGCTCCTACAATGAGCAGTTCTTC
>NA|NA|TRBJ1-1|TRBV6-5
CASSYGDTGAAFF
TGTGCCAGCAGTTACGGGGACACCGGGGCAGCTTTCTTT